Listed here are 4 T cell receptor beta chains from one sample, sequenced in a study of control samples from healthy donors and cancer patients. Sequencing used immunoSEQ multiplex PCR; TCRdb keeps in-frame clones, though not all of them. Among 80,000 to 100,000 clones listed, about nine tenths were seen once. The sequenced material came from blood. Receptors were obtained from a human donor in good health. The donor label of this sample is uncertain.

J is TRBJ1-2 and V is TRBV14, with D possibly matching TRBD1 (6 bases). The CDR3 totals 13 residues. The V gene's germline CDR1 is SGHDN and CDR2 FVKESK. V shed 3 bases and J shed 7 bases, with 12 bases lying between them. CDR3 loop: CASSQGGGSGYTF. DNA for the CDR3: TGTGCCAGCAGCCAGGGCGGGGGCAGTGGCTACACCTTC.

This rearrangement joins TRBV6-5 to TRBJ1-2; a possible D gene is TRBD1 (6 bases). Germline V CDR1 and CDR2: MNHEY, SVGAGI. The CDR3 loop spans 12 amino acids. V was cut by 6 bases and J by 5 bases, with 10 bases left in between. CDR3: CASRAGDYGYTF. DNA for the CDR3: TGTGCCAGCAGGGCAGGGGATTATGGCTACACCTTC.

The gene calls are TRBV11-2 and TRBJ2-7; D might be TRBD1 (6 bases). V was trimmed by 5 bases and J by 2 bases, leaving 13 bases between them. CDR3 length: 14 amino acids. Germline V gene lookup returns CDR1 SGHAT and CDR2 FQNNGV. The DNA of the CDR3 is TGTGCCAGCAGCCCCCAGGGGCTAGCCTACGAGCAGTACTTC. Translated, it gives CASSPQGLAYEQYF.

The rearrangement links TRBV6-2 or TRBV6-3 to TRBJ1-5, with D perhaps TRBD1 (6 bases). V gave up 3 bases and J gave up 1 base, with 16 bases separating them. Per germline, CDR1 MNHEY and CDR2 SVGEGT. This CDR3 contains 17 residues. CDR3 sequence: CASSYGIRQVSNQPQHF. For the CDR3, the DNA is TGTGCCAGCAGTTATGGGATCCGACAGGTCAGCAATCAGCCCCAGCATTTT.